The rows below give T cell receptor beta chains drawn from one sample of a study of technical replicates of blood from several donors. TCRdb keeps only in-frame clones here, not all; method: immunoSEQ multiplex PCR. Of 80,000 or so clones listed, about 98% are singletons. Sequencing input: T cells isolated from PBMCs. Receptors originate from a human donor in good health. CDR3s include the opening cysteine and the closing phenylalanine or tryptophan. The D gene is left open where the match is weak. Rows may omit the clone size; those that give it use once, few, many or a size class.

v_gene	d_gene	abundance	j_gene	CDR3aa	CDR3nt
TRBV29-1	TRBD2	.	TRBJ2-7	CSVESPSGRYPYEQYF	TGCAGCGTTGAATCGCCTAGCGGGAGGTATCCCTACGAGCAGTACTTC
TRBV10-1	TRBD2	once	TRBJ2-3	CASSGLAGGYTDTQYF	TGCGCCAGCAGTGGGCTAGCGGGAGGATACACAGATACGCAGTATTTT
TRBV29-1	.	.	TRBJ2-1	CSVEDLGRAYNEQFF	TGCAGCGTTGAAGATCTGGGCAGGGCCTACAATGAGCAGTTCTTC
TRBV4-1	.	.	TRBJ2-1	CASSQRLAPGNEQFF	TGCGCCAGCAGCCAAAGGCTAGCGCCCGGGAATGAGCAGTTCTTC
TRBV7-2	.	.	TRBJ2-7	CASSPGAETYEQYF	TGTGCCAGCAGCCCAGGGGCAGAAACCTACGAGCAGTACTTC
TRBV4-2	TRBD2	.	TRBJ2-3	CASSQDIGGWADTQYF	TGTGCCAGCAGCCAAGATATCGGGGGGTGGGCAGATACGCAGTATTTT
TRBV7-9	TRBD1	.	TRBJ1-2	CASRFEDRGYGYTF	TGTGCCAGCAGATTTGAGGACAGGGGCTATGGCTACACCTTC
TRBV11-2	TRBD1	.	TRBJ2-4	CASSLGRGRNIQYF	TGTGCCAGCAGCTTAGGAAGGGGGCGAAACATTCAGTACTTC
TRBV11-2	TRBD2	.	TRBJ2-7	CASSLDGLAGPPGLEQYF	TGTGCCAGCAGCTTAGACGGACTAGCGGGTCCCCCCGGACTCGAGCAGTACTTC
TRBV29-1	.	.	TRBJ1-2	CSVLKTPPDYGYTF	TGCAGCGTCCTTAAGACACCACCCGACTATGGCTACACCTTC
TRBV5-1	.	.	TRBJ2-7	CASSVGSGGTYEQYF	TGCGCCAGCAGCGTCGGGAGCGGAGGGACCTACGAGCAGTACTTC
TRBV19	.	.	TRBJ1-5	CASSEDSYQPQHF	TGTGCCAGTAGTGAGGACAGTTATCAGCCCCAGCATTTT
TRBV19	.	.	TRBJ2-7	CASSISRQGYEQYF	TGTGCCAGTAGTATAAGTCGGCAGGGCTACGAGCAGTACTTC
TRBV19	.	.	TRBJ1-1	CASSPGTKDAFF	TGTGCCAGTAGTCCCGGGACAAAAGACGCTTTCTTT
TRBV7-2	.	.	TRBJ1-4	CASSGSLGATNEKLFF	TGTGCCAGCAGCGGATCGCTGGGGGCGACTAATGAAAAACTGTTTTTT
TRBV6-1	.	.	TRBJ1-2	CASSEQGGYTF	TGTGCCAGCAGTGAACAGGGTGGCTACACCTTC
TRBV5-1	TRBD1	.	TRBJ1-2	CASSIGQGIGNGYTF	TGCGCCAGCAGCATAGGACAGGGAATAGGGAATGGCTACACCTTC
TRBV18	.	.	TRBJ2-7	CASSPPGRALGEQYF	TGTGCCAGCTCACCACCTGGCAGGGCACTGGGGGAGCAGTACTTC